These T cell receptor beta chains were read from a single sample in a study of regulatory T cells in long-lasting Graves disease. TCRdb reanalysed the multiplex PCR reads using MiXCR and keeps one entry per CDR3 protein. This table holds around 510,000 distinct CDR3 sequences, around 21% found once. The sample was peripheral blood mononuclear cells (PBMCs), taken when the disease was refractory, from a patient treated with antithyroid drugs. Receptors originate from a female donor with Graves disease. Both conserved end residues are part of each CDR3.

j_gene: TRBJ2-7
v_gene: TRBV12-3/TRBV12-4
CDR3aa: CASSFGDWGEQYF

j_gene: TRBJ1-4
v_gene: TRBV4-3
CDR3aa: CASSQGREKLFF

j_gene: TRBJ2-2
v_gene: TRBV12-3/TRBV12-4
CDR3aa: CASSFRGLGLNTGELFF

j_gene: TRBJ2-5
v_gene: TRBV30
CDR3aa: CAWGGQQETQYF

j_gene: TRBJ1-3
v_gene: TRBV15
CDR3aa: CATSREGTVGNTIYF

j_gene: TRBJ2-7
v_gene: TRBV11-2
CDR3aa: CASSASGILYEQYF

j_gene: TRBJ1-2
v_gene: TRBV13
CDR3aa: CASSTPSRDSSF

j_gene: TRBJ1-5
v_gene: TRBV28
CDR3aa: CASTSGGRGGQPQHF

j_gene: TRBJ1-2
v_gene: TRBV6-1
CDR3aa: CASSTRARTAPNYGYTF

j_gene: TRBJ2-2
v_gene: TRBV28
CDR3aa: CATLAGNYAGELFF

j_gene: TRBJ2-7
v_gene: TRBV29-1
CDR3aa: CSVEDIQGALPYEQYF

j_gene: TRBJ2-7
v_gene: TRBV28
CDR3aa: CASTPSHTGLSEQYF

j_gene: TRBJ1-1
v_gene: TRBV7-3
CDR3aa: CASSQGRTMNTEAFF

j_gene: TRBJ2-2
v_gene: TRBV28
CDR3aa: CASSNHLGTGELFF

j_gene: TRBJ2-5
v_gene: TRBV12-5
CDR3aa: CASGPGQGKETQYF

j_gene: TRBJ2-2
v_gene: TRBV7-9
CDR3aa: CASSSPTGSAGGVHGELFF

j_gene: TRBJ1-2
v_gene: TRBV28
CDR3aa: CASSFRGQGYGYTF

j_gene: TRBJ1-1
v_gene: TRBV10-3
CDR3aa: CAISPQGGTEAFF

j_gene: TRBJ2-2
v_gene: TRBV30
CDR3aa: CAWTGGVPTGELFF

j_gene: TRBJ2-5
v_gene: TRBV3-1
CDR3aa: CASSLGILSGRAKETQYF

j_gene: TRBJ2-5
v_gene: TRBV7-9
CDR3aa: CASSLSQGWETQYF

j_gene: TRBJ2-1
v_gene: TRBV12-5
CDR3aa: CASGQGQGVNEQFF

j_gene: TRBJ2-5
v_gene: TRBV27
CDR3aa: CASSRPSGQGIRTQYF

j_gene: TRBJ1-1
v_gene: TRBV19
CDR3aa: CASSLDRGRNAFF

j_gene: TRBJ2-5
v_gene: TRBV5-1
CDR3aa: CASSLGTSGVQETQYF

j_gene: TRBJ1-5
v_gene: TRBV20-1
CDR3aa: CSASDRAGNQPQHF

j_gene: TRBJ2-7
v_gene: TRBV10-3
CDR3aa: CAISESTVYEQYF

j_gene: TRBJ2-4
v_gene: TRBV7-2
CDR3aa: CASSLGFGRGVHKNIQYF

j_gene: TRBJ2-5
v_gene: TRBV20-1
CDR3aa: CSARDARWSQETQYF

j_gene: TRBJ2-7
v_gene: TRBV2
CDR3aa: CASSDGASGSFYEQYF

j_gene: TRBJ2-2
v_gene: TRBV29-1
CDR3aa: CSVSKAGGSAGELFF

j_gene: TRBJ2-7
v_gene: TRBV2
CDR3aa: CASSERGREQYF

j_gene: TRBJ2-7
v_gene: TRBV3-1
CDR3aa: CASSGDSHNEQYF

j_gene: TRBJ2-5
v_gene: TRBV29-1
CDR3aa: CSVDGASGSLGQETQYF

j_gene: TRBJ2-2
v_gene: TRBV5-5
CDR3aa: CASSTREGGTGELFF

j_gene: TRBJ1-5
v_gene: TRBV2
CDR3aa: CASRGQGGQPQHF

j_gene: TRBJ2-5
v_gene: TRBV25-1
CDR3aa: CASSEGYQETQYF

j_gene: TRBJ2-2
v_gene: TRBV15
CDR3aa: CATSRSGTNTGELFF

j_gene: TRBJ2-7
v_gene: TRBV6-1
CDR3aa: CASTRVAGPYEQYF

j_gene: TRBJ1-2
v_gene: TRBV19
CDR3aa: CASSHYYGYTF

j_gene: TRBJ1-2
v_gene: TRBV2
CDR3aa: CASRGDSEHGYTF